This T cell receptor beta chain was identified during a study of shared clonotypes between healthy human individuals. Partitioning of CD4+ cells yielded a CD45RA+ naive subset and a CD45RA-negative memory subset. Using approximately 200 ng DNA, about 30,000 T cell genomes, the sorted-subset replicate PCRs were run. Only in-frame clones appear in the TCRdb table, and some are missing; sequencing was by immunoSEQ multiplex PCR. Here the sample spans almost 750,000 clones, 55% to 80% being singletons. The V gene's germline CDR1 is GTSNPN and CDR2 SVGIG (reference sequence). Germline trimming cut 7 bases from V and 6 bases from J; bases unmatched to any gene: 3. This CDR3 comprises 11 residues.

The chain combines TRBV30 with TRBJ2-1; 7 bases agree with TRBD1. Sample: memory CD4+ T cells sorted from blood. The subset: CD45RA-negative fraction. The clonotype comes from a woman in her 30s in good health. The CDR3 reads CAYNRGNEQFF. The CDR3 region has the DNA TGTGCCTACAACAGGGGCAATGAGCAGTTCTTC.